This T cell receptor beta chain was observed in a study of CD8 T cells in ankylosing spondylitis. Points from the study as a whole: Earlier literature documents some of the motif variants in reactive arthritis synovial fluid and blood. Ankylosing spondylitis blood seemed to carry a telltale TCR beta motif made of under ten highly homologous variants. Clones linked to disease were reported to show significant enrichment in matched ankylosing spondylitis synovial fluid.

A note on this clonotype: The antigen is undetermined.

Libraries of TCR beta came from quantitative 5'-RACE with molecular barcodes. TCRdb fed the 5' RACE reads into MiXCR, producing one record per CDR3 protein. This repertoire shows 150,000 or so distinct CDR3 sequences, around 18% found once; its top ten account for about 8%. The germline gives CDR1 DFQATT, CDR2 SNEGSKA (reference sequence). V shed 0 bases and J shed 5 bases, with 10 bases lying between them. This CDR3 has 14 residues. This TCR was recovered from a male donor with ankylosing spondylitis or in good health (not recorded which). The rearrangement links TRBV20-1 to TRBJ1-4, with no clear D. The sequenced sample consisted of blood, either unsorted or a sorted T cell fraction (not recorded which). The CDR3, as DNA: TGCAGTGCTAGAGATAGGGAGATCAATGAAAAACTGTTTTTT. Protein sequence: CSARDREINEKLFF.